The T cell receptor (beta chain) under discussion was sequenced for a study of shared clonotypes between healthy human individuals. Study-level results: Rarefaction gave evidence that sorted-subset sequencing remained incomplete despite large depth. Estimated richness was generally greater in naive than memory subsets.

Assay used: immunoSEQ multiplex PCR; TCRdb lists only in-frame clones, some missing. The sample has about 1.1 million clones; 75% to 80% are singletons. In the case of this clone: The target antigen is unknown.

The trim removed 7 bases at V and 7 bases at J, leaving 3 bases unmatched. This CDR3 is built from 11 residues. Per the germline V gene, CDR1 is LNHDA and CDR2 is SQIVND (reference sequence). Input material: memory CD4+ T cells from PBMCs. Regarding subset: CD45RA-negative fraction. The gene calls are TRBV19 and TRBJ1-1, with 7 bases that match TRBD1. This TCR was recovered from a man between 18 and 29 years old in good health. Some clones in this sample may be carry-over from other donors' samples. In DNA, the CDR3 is TGTGCCAGTACCCACAGGGGTGAAGCTTTCTTT. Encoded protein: CASTHRGEAFF.